Listed here are 23 T cell receptor beta chains from one sample, sequenced in a study of CD8 T cells in ankylosing spondylitis. Each CDR3 protein is one row after TCRdb ran MiXCR on the 5' RACE reads. This sample yields 150,000 or so distinct CDR3 sequences, of which around a third are seen a single time; 6% belongs to the top ten. The sample taken for sequencing was synovial fluid, either unsorted or a sorted T cell fraction (not recorded which). Every receptor here comes from a male donor with ankylosing spondylitis.

The chain employs TRBV7-3 and TRBJ1-2; D unclear. This CDR3 has 13 residues. With 5 bases removed from V and 8 bases from J, the gap between germline ends came to 15 bases. Germline CDR1 SGHTA, CDR2 FQGTGA. The CDR3 here is CASSLVGSGGYTF. The CDR3 DNA is TGTGCCAGCAGCCTCGTGGGGTCTGGCGGCTACACCTTC.

V is TRBV11-3 and J is TRBJ2-2, with TRBD2 identical over 12 bases. The V and J ends lost 1 base and 4 bases, in that order; junction bases with no gene match: 4. Per germline, CDR1 SGHNT and CDR2 YENEEA. The CDR3 extends over 17 amino acids. CDR3 protein: CASSLGGLAGSTGELFF. DNA of the CDR3: TGTGCCAGCAGCTTAGGAGGACTAGCGGGGTCCACCGGGGAGCTGTTTTTT. Based on the CDR3 plus reference TRBV11-3 and TRBJ2-2, the full variable domain is EAGVVQSPRYKIIEKKQPVAFWCNPISGHNTLYWYLQNLGQGPELLIRYENEEAVDDSQLPKDRFSAERLKGVDSTLKIQPAELGDSAVYLCASSLGGLAGSTGELFFGEGSRLTVL.

The gene calls are TRBV20-1 and TRBJ2-7; 7 positions match TRBD1. The CDR3 sequence is 15 residues long. The J segment lost 4 bases and the V segment lost 4 bases, leaving 13 bases of the junction unmatched. Germline V gene data show CDR1 as DFQATT and CDR2 as SNEGSKA (reference sequence). CDR3 bases: TGCAGTGCTAAGAACCGGGACAGCGCCATTTACGAGCAGTACTTC. Its protein is CSAKNRDSAIYEQYF.

The chain uses TRBV29-1 and TRBJ1-1; TRBD1 matches 11 bases. There are 13 residues in the CDR3. Trimming took 6 bases from V and 10 from J; bases not matched to a gene: 10. Germline CDR1 SQVTM, CDR2 ANQGSEA. CDR3 loop: CSVRTGGKRGAFF. CDR3 nucleotides: TGCAGCGTCCGGACAGGGGGCAAAAGGGGAGCTTTCTTT. Drawing the rest from reference TRBV29-1 and TRBJ1-1, the complete variable domain is SAVISQKPSRDICQRGTSLTIQCQVDSQVTMMFWYRQQPGQSLTLIATANQGSEATYESGFVIDKFPISRPNLTFSTLTVSNMSPEDSSIYLCSVRTGGKRGAFFGQGTRLTVV.

The chain combines TRBV6-2 or TRBV6-3 with TRBJ1-5; 8 nucleotides line up with TRBD1. After removal of 6 bases from V and 5 bases from J, the junction contained 12 bases not matched to a gene. The CDR3 length is 16 residues. Germline V gives CDR1 MNHEY, CDR2 SVGEGT. The CDR3 sequence: CASSRPDRGWYQPQHF. CDR3 nucleotide sequence: TGTGCCAGCAGCCGTCCTGACAGGGGCTGGTATCAGCCCCAGCATTTT.

The V and J genes are TRBV5-6 and TRBJ1-6; the D is unclear. The CDR3 is 16 residues long. Per germline, CDR1 SGHDT and CDR2 YYEEEE. The V gene lost 9 bases and the J gene lost 6 bases, with 22 bases spanning the gap. CDR3 nucleotides: TGTGCCACCCCTCGGGCCGGTTCATTGCCTAATTCACCCCTCCACTTT. It specifies CATPRAGSLPNSPLHF.

The sample holds a few counts of this clonotype. The CDR3 protein is CAWSQGYQPQHF. The CDR3, as DNA: TGTGCCTGGAGCCAGGGGTATCAGCCCCAGCATTTT. This sequence joins TRBV30 and TRBJ1-5; TRBD1 is a possible D gene (6 bases). CDR1 is GTSNPN and CDR2 is SVGIG in the germline V gene (reference sequence). The V end lost 3 bases, the J end lost 5 bases, and 8 bases lay between the germline ends. The CDR3 length is 12 residues.

The genes are TRBV6-1 and TRBJ1-2; unclear D gene. Germline CDR1 is MNHNS and CDR2 is SASEGT. This CDR3 spans 10 amino acids. V lost 3 bases and J 9 bases, leaving 5 bases between the germline ends. CDR3 sequence: CASSDPRYTF. CDR3 nucleotides: TGTGCCAGCAGTGATCCCCGCTACACCTTC.

DNA for the CDR3: TGTGCCAGCTCACTTTTCCGGGACACATGGAACACTGAAGCTTTCTTT. Its protein is CASSLFRDTWNTEAFF. V gene TRBV18 combines with J gene TRBJ1-1; D might be TRBD1 (6 bases). CDR1 is KGHSH, CDR2 LQKENI, per germline. The CDR3 is 16 amino acids. V was pared by 4 bases and J by 1 base, with 16 bases between.

The V call is TRBV20-1, the J call TRBJ2-5, with D perhaps TRBD1 or TRBD2 (6 bases each). Germline V gene lookup returns CDR1 DFQATT and CDR2 SNEGSKA (reference sequence). V gave up 6 bases and J gave up 2 bases, with 10 bases separating them. The CDR3 spans 12 residues. The CDR3 region has the DNA TGCAGTGCCACAGGGAGGCAAGAGACCCAGTACTTC. It translates to CSATGRQETQYF.

The chain links TRBV24-1 to TRBJ2-3; D is tentatively TRBD1 or TRBD2 (7 bases each). The germline V and J ends were trimmed by 9 bases and 7 bases, with 13 bases remaining between them. Looked up from germline, CDR1 is KGHDR and CDR2 is SFDVKD. The length of the CDR3 is 12 residues. The CDR3 DNA follows: TGTGCCACCTCAGGGGGGGCAAATACGCAGTATTTT. It specifies CATSGGANTQYF.

This clonotype has a handful of counts. V usage is TRBV19 and J usage is TRBJ1-5; D gene ambiguous. Per the germline V gene, CDR1 is LNHDA and CDR2 is SQIVND (reference sequence). This CDR3 contains 13 residues. Trimming took off 3 bases at V and 7 bases at J, with 10 bases between the two ends. CDR3 sequence: CASSMWNNQPQHF. The CDR3 bases are TGTGCCAGTAGTATGTGGAATAACCAGCCCCAGCATTTT. The complete variable domain, with remaining parts taken from reference TRBV19 and TRBJ1-5, reads DGGITQSPKYLFRKEGQNVTLSCEQNLNHDAMYWYRQDPGQGLRLIYYSQIVNDFQKGDIAEGYSVSREKKESFPLTVTSAQKNPTAFYLCASSMWNNQPQHFGDGTRLSIL.

CDR3: CASSNGEHSTDTQYF. The CDR3 nucleotides read TGCGCCAGCAGCAACGGGGAACACAGCACAGATACGCAGTATTTT. J is TRBJ2-3 and V is TRBV5-1, with D possibly TRBD2 on 5 matching bases. V gave up 4 bases and J gave up 0 bases, with 12 bases separating them. The CDR3 is made up of 15 amino acids. CDR1 and CDR2 (germline): SGHRS, YFSETQ.

This clonotype appeared a few times. The chain has TRBV7-2 and TRBJ2-7; 7 bases agree with TRBD2. V lost 5 bases and J lost 0; bases outside the gene matches: 10. Germline CDR1 reads SGHTA; CDR2 reads FQGNSA. This CDR3 has 16 residues. Here the CDR3 reads CASSPRSGGSSYEQYF. CDR3 coding DNA: TGTGCCAGCAGCCCCAGGTCGGGGGGAAGCTCCTACGAGCAGTACTTC.

This clonotype was seen ten or more times. The CDR3 DNA follows: TGTGCCAGCAGTTTGCAGGGAGGCACTGAAGCTTTCTTT. It codes for CASSLQGGTEAFF. The V call is TRBV28, the J call TRBJ1-1, with D tentatively TRBD1 (5 bases). The V and J ends lost 3 bases and 4 bases respectively, with 9 bases between them. This CDR3 is 13 amino acids long. Germline V gene sequence: CDR1 MDHEN, CDR2 SYDVKM.

The genes are TRBV28 and TRBJ2-7; a possible D gene is TRBD2 (5 bases). This CDR3 comprises 12 residues. Germline CDR1 MDHEN, CDR2 SYDVKM. CDR3 in amino acids: CGSGVWSYEQYF. The CDR3 nucleotides are TGTGGGAGCGGCGTTTGGTCCTACGAGCAGTACTTC.

The chain couples TRBV28 to TRBJ2-5; D is unclear. CDR3 length: 13 amino acids. Germline V lookup: CDR1 MDHEN, CDR2 SYDVKM. With 2 bases removed from V and 1 base from J, the gap between germline ends came to 5 bases. The CDR3 DNA reads as TGTGCCAGCAGTTTAATTAGCCAAGAGACCCAGTACTTC. Amino acid sequence: CASSLISQETQYF.

V and J are TRBV12-3 or TRBV12-4 and TRBJ2-3; 11 bases fit TRBD2. The CDR3 is made up of 15 amino acids. Germline trimming cut 7 bases from V and 7 bases from J; bases unmatched to any gene: 10. Here the CDR3 reads CASIIAGGRGNTQYF. The DNA for the CDR3 is TGTGCCAGCATCATAGCGGGAGGGAGAGGAAATACGCAGTATTTT.

The chain joins TRBV4-3 to TRBJ1-5; the D is unclear. This CDR3 is built from 15 residues. CDR1 and CDR2 from the germline V gene are LGHNA and YSLEER. V lost 1 base, J lost 3 bases, and 10 bases lay in between. CDR3 sequence reads: CASSQGTHDNQPQHF. CDR3 nucleotide sequence: TGCGCCAGCAGCCAAGGAACACACGACAATCAGCCCCAGCATTTT.

The chain links TRBV12-3 or TRBV12-4 to TRBJ2-7; no clear D. With 1 base removed from V and 2 bases from J, the gap between germline ends came to 12 bases. This CDR3 has 15 amino acids. CDR3 sequence: CASSLGGRSAYEQYF. CDR3 DNA: TGTGCCAGCAGTTTAGGTGGTAGGAGTGCCTACGAGCAGTACTTC.

J is TRBJ1-2 and V is TRBV10-3; 11 nucleotides agree with TRBD1. The germline gives CDR1 ENHRY, CDR2 SYGVKD. CDR3 length equals 12 residues. V shed 4 bases and J 8 bases; nucleotides not matched to a gene: 0. CDR3 amino acids: CAISGTGGGYTF. In nucleotides, the CDR3 is TGTGCCATCAGTGGGACAGGGGGCGGCTACACCTTC.

This clonotype was seen a handful of times. The CDR3 spells CAALGSTDTQYF. CDR3 sequence (DNA): TGCGCTGCCCTTGGGAGCACAGATACGCAGTATTTT. The J gene is TRBJ2-3, the V gene TRBV20-1; D gene unclear. The CDR3 sequence is 12 residues long. Germline lookup yields CDR1 DFQATT and CDR2 SNEGSKA (reference sequence).

The J gene is TRBJ1-2, the V gene TRBV6-1, with 9 positions matching TRBD1. This CDR3 region has 15 residues. Germline CDR1 reads MNHNS; CDR2 reads SASEGT. The ends lost 5 bases at V and 7 bases at J; junction bases unmatched: 11. The CDR3 sequence: CASSPRDRAILGYTF. In DNA, the CDR3 is TGTGCCAGCAGTCCCCGGGACAGGGCTATCCTTGGCTACACCTTC.